This T cell receptor beta chain was retrieved from a study of T cell responses to AZD1222 COVID-19 vaccine. Study-wide background: Second doses were pooled across both intervals (about 4 or about 12 weeks).

Germline lookup yields CDR1 KGHSH and CDR2 LQKENI. CDR3 length: 13 residues. The V gene lost 1 base and the J gene lost 1 base, with 4 bases spanning the gap. TCRdb's table, derived via immunoSEQ multiplex PCR, lists solely in-frame clones and lacks some. The table records some 150,000 clones, 90% to 95% of them present only once. Worth noting for this clone: Its antigen is unidentified. This CDR3 is also generated by other DNA sequences in the sample.

General study results and limits: Donors skewed white British and female; clonal diversity was possibly underestimated. The repertoires were collected only after the peak T cell response.

This TCR was recovered from an adult in good health. The source material was peripheral blood, sampled on day 0 of AZD1222 vaccination. V is TRBV18 and J is TRBJ1-1; D is unclear. This CDR3 reads CASSPQGNTEAFF. The CDR3 coding sequence is TGTGCCAGCTCACCACAGGGGAACACTGAAGCTTTCTTT.